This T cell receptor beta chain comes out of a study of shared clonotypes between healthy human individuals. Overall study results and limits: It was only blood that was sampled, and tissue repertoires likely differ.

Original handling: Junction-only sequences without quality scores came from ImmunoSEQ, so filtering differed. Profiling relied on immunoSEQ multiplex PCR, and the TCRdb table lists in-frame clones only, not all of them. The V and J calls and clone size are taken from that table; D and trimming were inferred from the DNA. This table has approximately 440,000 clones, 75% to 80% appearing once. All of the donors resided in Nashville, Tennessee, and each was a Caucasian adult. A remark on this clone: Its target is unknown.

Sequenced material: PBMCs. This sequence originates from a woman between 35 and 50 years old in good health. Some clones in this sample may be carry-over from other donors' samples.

This CDR3 is CATSRGGLAGETQYF. The CDR3 DNA reads TGTGCCACCAGCAGAGGGGGACTAGCGGGGGAGACCCAGTACTTC. V is TRBV15 and J is TRBJ2-5, with TRBD2 matching 13 bases. V lost 1 base to trimming and J lost 5 bases; unmatched junction nucleotides: 1. Germline V gives CDR1 LNHNV, CDR2 YYDKDF (reference sequence). The CDR3 length is 15 residues.